This T cell receptor (beta chain) is from a study of response to subunit inactivated influenza vaccine. Study conclusions and caveats: Each seasonal flu vaccination may recruit only limited new T cells, authors suggested.

One entry per CDR3 protein results from TCRdb running MiXCR on the RT-PCR reads. The profile shows more than 700,000 distinct CDR3 sequences, roughly 20% of them singletons. Concerning this clonotype: Antigen specificity is unknown.

This CDR3 has 14 residues. The V and J ends lost 2 bases and 2 bases respectively, with 10 bases between them. This specimen was PBMCs from blood, taken 5 to 6 days after vaccination. The receptor comes from a man between 50 and 59 years old who received an inactivated influenza vaccine. V gene TRBV12-3 or TRBV12-4 combines with J gene TRBJ2-7, with a possible D match to TRBD2 (5 bases). In nucleotides, the CDR3 is TGTGCCAGCAGTTTACTGGACGGGGCCTACGAGCAGTACTTC. This sequence encodes CASSLLDGAYEQYF.